A selection of T cell receptor beta chains follows, all from one sample in a study of T cells in Graves' hyperthyroidism and ophthalmopathy. MiXCR, applied by TCRdb to the multiplex PCR reads, yields one record per CDR3 protein. The data show over 300,000 distinct CDR3 sequences, roughly an eighth seen once. Sequencing was performed on blood. The receptors originated from a woman aged 40 to 49 with Graves' ophthalmopathy. CDR3s leave out the opening cysteine and the closing phenylalanine or tryptophan. The size field is filled for only some rows; it gives once, few, many or a size class.

V gene: TRBV11-2
clone size: many
J gene: TRBJ1-1
CDR3 protein: ASSPGTGRITSEAF

V gene: TRBV27
clone size: many
J gene: TRBJ1-5
CDR3 protein: ASSLSPFWAQFGQPQH

V gene: TRBV7-2
clone size: few
J gene: TRBJ2-7
CDR3 protein: ASSLARHYEQY

V gene: TRBV4-1
clone size: few
J gene: TRBJ2-5
CDR3 protein: ASSLALGLETQY

V gene: TRBV3-1
clone size: many
J gene: TRBJ1-1
CDR3 protein: ASSPHLDGNTEAF

V gene: TRBV11-3
clone size: many
J gene: TRBJ2-5
CDR3 protein: ASSPALLAFETQY

V gene: TRBV6-1
clone size: many
J gene: TRBJ1-2
CDR3 protein: ASVENRGFIEGYT

V gene: TRBV6-1
clone size: many
J gene: TRBJ1-2
CDR3 protein: ASSEVKSGATRRQAGYT

V gene: TRBV2
clone size: -
J gene: TRBJ2-3
CDR3 protein: ASSSPLGGGVEDTQY

V gene: TRBV20-1
clone size: few
J gene: TRBJ1-2
CDR3 protein: SARQGGYGYT

V gene: TRBV29-1
clone size: many
J gene: TRBJ1-1
CDR3 protein: SGGDQNTEAF

V gene: TRBV20-1
clone size: few
J gene: TRBJ2-7
CDR3 protein: SARDGLRGLLSEQY

V gene: TRBV28
clone size: many
J gene: TRBJ1-2
CDR3 protein: ASSFGTRGYT

V gene: TRBV28
clone size: many
J gene: TRBJ1-5
CDR3 protein: ASSPHQGWGQPQH

V gene: TRBV7-6
clone size: -
J gene: TRBJ2-7
CDR3 protein: ASSLGTSGSSYEQY

V gene: TRBV28
clone size: many
J gene: TRBJ1-4
CDR3 protein: ASSQLGDRERKKLF

V gene: TRBV5-5
clone size: -
J gene: TRBJ2-7
CDR3 protein: ASSLDISYEQY

V gene: TRBV14
clone size: -
J gene: TRBJ1-6
CDR3 protein: ASSQETPYSPLH

V gene: TRBV11-2
clone size: many
J gene: TRBJ1-1
CDR3 protein: ASSFGSQNTEAF

V gene: TRBV20-1
clone size: -
J gene: TRBJ2-7
CDR3 protein: SARDAYEQY

V gene: TRBV3-1
clone size: -
J gene: TRBJ2-3
CDR3 protein: ASSQFPPAGVADTQY

V gene: TRBV10-2
clone size: -
J gene: TRBJ2-2
CDR3 protein: ASGGGAPNTGELF

V gene: TRBV5-1
clone size: few
J gene: TRBJ2-1
CDR3 protein: ASSFTGGNNEQF

V gene: TRBV20-1
clone size: many
J gene: TRBJ2-1
CDR3 protein: SASYSTSGVNEQF

V gene: TRBV7-9
clone size: few
J gene: TRBJ2-3
CDR3 protein: ASSHGQIHTDTQY

V gene: TRBV5-1
clone size: many
J gene: TRBJ1-1
CDR3 protein: ASSPRRSTEAF

V gene: TRBV20-1
clone size: few
J gene: TRBJ2-1
CDR3 protein: SARLAKHNEQF

V gene: TRBV5-1
clone size: -
J gene: TRBJ2-3
CDR3 protein: ASSSGLAGGRFFTDTQY

V gene: TRBV7-7
clone size: few
J gene: TRBJ2-1
CDR3 protein: ASSPRAEGNEQF

V gene: TRBV5-5
clone size: -
J gene: TRBJ2-1
CDR3 protein: ASSLVGGDEQF